The clone carrying this TCR beta chain has a count of ten or more. The sample is drawn from a study of T cells in Graves' hyperthyroidism and ophthalmopathy. Template material for amplifying TCR beta CDR3 regions consisted of RNA transcripts. An initial round of RT-PCR targeting the TCR CDR3 relied on the HTBI primer set. TCRdb redid the calling of the multiplex PCR reads with MiXCR, one entry per CDR3 protein. The sample has about 370,000 distinct CDR3 sequences; roughly 15% are singletons. Trimming left V 7 bases short and J 4 bases short, with 13 bases between. Germline V gene lookup returns CDR1 SNHLY and CDR2 FYNNEI. CDR3 length: 13 amino acids. Individuals with ophthalmopathy presented a Clinical Activity Score of at least 3, a NOSPECS grade of at least 4 and a duration under 3 months.

The material sequenced was blood. The J gene is TRBJ1-1, the V gene TRBV2, with a possible D match to TRBD1 (5 bases). The source is a woman in her sixties with Graves' ophthalmopathy. The CDR3 nucleotides are TGTGCCAGCACCCGGGGGGGGAGCACTGAAGCTTTCTTT. Translation gives CASTRGGSTEAFF.